The sequence of this TCR beta chain was determined in a study of shared clonotypes between healthy human individuals (dated by TCRdb to 2019 to 2021). The study in broad terms: The cohort comprised a couple of women and a few men aged 18 to 49 years. To estimate repertoire size and how much clonotypes are shared between individuals, the study performed deep sequencing of blood TCR repertoires from about 5 healthy adults. To increase sequencing depth and limit assay-specific biases, different laboratories used diverse techniques to prepare libraries and sequence TCR repertoires. Leukapheresis yielded between about 0.85 and 10 billion PBMCs per donor. Overall study results and their limits: Pairwise subsampling led to the expectation that sequencing depth would affect the degree of clonotype sharing among donors. The genetic and exposure-history diversity represented was limited by the small number of donors. Sampling was limited to blood, and TCR repertoires in tissue likely differ from TCR repertoires in blood.

TCR CDR3 regions were amplified from genomic DNA by multiplex PCR using the deep immunoSEQ assay. For each cell subset, the extracted genomic DNA was distributed evenly across all wells of several immunoSEQ 96-well plates, and each plate served as one replicate. Each replicate PCR for unsorted PBMC received about 0.3 ug genomic DNA, equal to approximately 30,000 T cell genomes. Unsorted PBMC genomic DNA was sequenced across ten immunoSEQ deep assay plates. The purified libraries were quantified using a Qubit 3.0 fluorometer, sized with a Bioanalyzer 2100, and then quantified again using the KAPA Library Quantification kit. Every immunoSEQ 96-well plate was sequenced on a separate single-read 150-cycle Illumina NextSeq 550 flow cell. As for the original processing: Because the immunoSEQ output held only junctional sequences and lacked quality scores, the filtering could not match the filtering applied to full-length reads. To assign V/J genes and CDR3, sequences were annotated against IMGT germline references using PyIR, a Python wrapper for IgBLAST v1.9. Reads with weak V/J assignments (E-value above 1e-6), missing CDR3, stop codons, out-of-frame junctions, or ambiguous translated residues were removed. V3J clonotypes were defined as sequences sharing an identical inferred V gene, J gene, and CDR3 amino acid sequence. Percentage overlap between repertoires was calculated by dividing the number of shared unique clonotypes by the size of the smaller repertoire. RTK rarefaction, the Chao1 estimator, and Recon v2.1 estimates of unobserved clonotypes were used to assess repertoire richness. What TCRdb holds here is the immuneACCESS table cut down to in-frame rearrangements. Part of the clones is not present; checked against another copy, under half of the missing clones reflect an unresolved V gene, and the others are unexplained. V and J calls and clone size come straight from that table; D and trimming were deduced from the DNA. The sample records 500,000 to 650,000 clones, around 77% of which are singletons. The ten largest clones add up to around 12% of the sample.

Healthy HIV-negative adults with no recently reported acute infections or vaccinations were included as donors. Every donor was a Caucasian adult living in Nashville, Tennessee, USA. For unsorted samples, about 90 million PBMCs were counted, and genomic DNA was extracted using the QIAamp DNA Blood Mini kit. Blood was collected by leukapheresis, and PBMCs were isolated by Ficoll-Histopaque density gradient centrifugation and then cryopreserved in liquid nitrogen vapor phase. The trim is 5 bases for V and 5 bases for J, with a gap of 18 bases between the germline ends. Via the germline V gene, CDR1 is SGHTA and CDR2 FQGNSA. The CDR3, cysteine through phenylalanine, is 15 amino acids long. The CDR3 DNA has 45 bases and is translated from base 1. Turning to this clone: Its antigen is not yet known. Base-call qualities are not available, and no considerably larger clone is one nucleotide away.

The rearranged segments are TRBV7-2 and TRBJ1-1; 6 matching bases give a weak D call of TRBD1. The sequenced sample consisted of PBMCs. The sequence came from a woman in her 40s in good health. Some clones in this sample may be carry-over from other donors' samples. The CDR3 has the sequence CASSPSGGQRTEAFF. The nucleotide sequence is TGTGCCAGCAGCCCCTCTGGGGGCCAGAGGACTGAAGCTTTCTTT.